This paragraph covers one T cell receptor (beta chain) sequence. Its antigen is not identified. Germline CDR1 SEHNR, CDR2 FQNEAQ (reference sequence). V shed 2 bases and J 4 bases; nucleotides not matched to a gene: 6. The CDR3 consists of 16 residues. This sample was included in a study of T cell repertoires in cytomegalovirus infection. TCRdb reprocessed the reads via MiXCR and lists one record per CDR3 protein. Here the sample spans about 110,000 distinct CDR3 sequences, around 30% being singletons. The source of this sequence is a human donor in good health (CMV status not recorded). Some clones in this sample may be carry-over from other donors' samples. The V call is TRBV7-9, the J call TRBJ2-1, with 9 bases matching TRBD2. The sample here was CD8+ T cells from cultured PBMCs, taken from culture after CMV antigen stimulation. CDR3 loop: CASSLHSGGRYNEQFF. The CDR3 coding sequence is TGTGCCAGCAGCTTACATAGCGGGGGCAGATACAATGAGCAGTTCTTC. The full variable domain, completed using reference TRBV7-9 and TRBJ2-1, is DTGVSQNPRHKITKRGQNVTFRCDPISEHNRLYWYRQTLGQGPEFLTYFQNEAQLEKSRLLSDRFSAERPKGSFSTLEIQRTEQGDSAMYLCASSLHSGGRYNEQFFGPGTRLTVL.